This paragraph covers one TCR beta chain sequence. Its antigen is undetermined. These data come from a study of T cell repertoires in cytomegalovirus infection. Broader study findings: Totalled public TCR beta family frequency picked out people who carried CMV plus the relevant HLA. Within the response measured ex vivo, HLA-C-restricted CMV-specific TCR beta clonotypes were dominant.

TCRdb reprocessed the reads with MiXCR, giving one entry per CDR3 protein. This table holds about 97,000 distinct CDR3 sequences, more than 15% found once. The CDR3 runs to 15 residues. Per germline, CDR1 SGHTA and CDR2 FQGTGA. Trimming cost V 4 bases and J 0 bases, with 7 bases left between them. Sequencing input: PBMCs. The sequence was collected from a human donor in good health (CMV status not recorded). Some clones in this sample may be carry-over from other donors' samples. The chain combines TRBV7-3 with TRBJ2-6; D uncertain. The CDR3: CASSSGSSGANVLTF. The CDR3 DNA is TGTGCCAGCAGCTCCGGCAGCTCTGGGGCCAACGTCCTGACTTTC.